This record concerns one TCR beta chain sequence. The entry originates in a study of PD-L1 blockade in urothelial cancer. Specified time point: pretreatment peripheral blood. The V gene's germline CDR1 is LNHDA and CDR2 SQIVND (reference sequence). The V segment lost 0 bases and the J segment 2 bases; nucleotides outside the gene matches: 1. This CDR3 is 14 amino acids long. Profiled with immunoSEQ multiplex PCR; TCRdb holds only in-frame clones, not every one. The sample carries about 55,000 clones, more than 80% recorded once. The source is a man in his fifties with urothelial cancer. This rearrangement joins TRBV19 to TRBJ2-7, with 7 positions matching TRBD1. Sequencing used PBMCs, obtained around atezolizumab (anti-PD-L1) treatment. In nucleotides, the CDR3 is TGTGCCAGTAGTATAGACAGGGGGACCTACGAGCAGTACTTC. Its translation is CASSIDRGTYEQYF.